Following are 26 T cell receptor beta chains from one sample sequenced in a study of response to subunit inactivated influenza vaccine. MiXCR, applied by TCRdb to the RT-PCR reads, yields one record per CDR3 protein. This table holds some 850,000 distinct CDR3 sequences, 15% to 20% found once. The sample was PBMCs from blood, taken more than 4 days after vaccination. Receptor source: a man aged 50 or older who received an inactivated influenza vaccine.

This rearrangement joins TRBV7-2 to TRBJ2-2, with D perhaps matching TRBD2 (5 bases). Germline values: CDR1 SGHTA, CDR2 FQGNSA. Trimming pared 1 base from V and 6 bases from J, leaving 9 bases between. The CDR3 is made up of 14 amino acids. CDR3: CASSLGSSPGELFF. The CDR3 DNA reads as TGTGCCAGCAGCTTAGGGTCTAGCCCCGGGGAGCTGTTTTTT.

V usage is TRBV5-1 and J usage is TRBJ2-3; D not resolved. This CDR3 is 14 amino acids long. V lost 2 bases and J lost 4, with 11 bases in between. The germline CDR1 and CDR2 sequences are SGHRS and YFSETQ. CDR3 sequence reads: CASSLQDPADTQYF. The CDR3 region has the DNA TGCGCCAGCAGCTTACAAGACCCCGCAGATACGCAGTATTTT.

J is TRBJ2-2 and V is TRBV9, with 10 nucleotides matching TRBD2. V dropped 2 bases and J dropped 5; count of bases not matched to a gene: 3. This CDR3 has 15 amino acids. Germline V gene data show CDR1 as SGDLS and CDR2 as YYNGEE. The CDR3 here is CASSVRTSGTGELFF. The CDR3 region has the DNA TGTGCCAGCAGCGTTCGGACTAGCGGTACCGGGGAGCTGTTTTTT.

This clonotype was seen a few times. CDR3 region: CASSYSGGPTYEQYF. The CDR3 region has the DNA TGTGCCAGCAGCTACTCGGGTGGGCCGACCTACGAGCAGTACTTC. The chain uses TRBV7-2 and TRBJ2-7; D is unresolved. V was shortened by 4 bases and J by 2 bases, with 15 bases between the two germline ends. Looked up from germline, CDR1 is SGHTA and CDR2 is FQGNSA. The CDR3 length is 15 residues.

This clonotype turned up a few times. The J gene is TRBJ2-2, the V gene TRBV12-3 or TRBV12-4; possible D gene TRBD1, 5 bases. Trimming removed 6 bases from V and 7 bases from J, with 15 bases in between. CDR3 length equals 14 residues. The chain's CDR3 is CASRPTRRDGELFF. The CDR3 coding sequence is TGTGCCAGCAGGCCCACCCGCAGGGACGGGGAGCTGTTTTTT.

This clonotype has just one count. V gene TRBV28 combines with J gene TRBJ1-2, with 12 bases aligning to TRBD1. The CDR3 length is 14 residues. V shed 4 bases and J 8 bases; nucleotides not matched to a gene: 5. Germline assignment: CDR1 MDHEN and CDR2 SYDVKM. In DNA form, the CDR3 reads TGTGCCAGCAGTTCCGGGACAGGGGGCAGAGGCTACACCTTC. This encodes CASSSGTGGRGYTF.

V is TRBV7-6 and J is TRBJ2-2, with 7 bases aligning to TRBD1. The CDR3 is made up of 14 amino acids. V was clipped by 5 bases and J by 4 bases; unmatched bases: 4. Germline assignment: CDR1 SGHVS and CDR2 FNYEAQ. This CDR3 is CASSQGTATGELFF. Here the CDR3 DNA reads TGTGCCAGCAGCCAAGGGACAGCCACCGGGGAGCTGTTTTTT.

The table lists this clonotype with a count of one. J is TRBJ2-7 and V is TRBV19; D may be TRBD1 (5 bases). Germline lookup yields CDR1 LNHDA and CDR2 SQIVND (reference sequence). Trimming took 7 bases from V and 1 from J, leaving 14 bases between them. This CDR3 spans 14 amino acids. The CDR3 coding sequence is TGTGCCAGTACCTATGAGGCAGGGTCCTACGAGCAGTACTTC. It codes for CASTYEAGSYEQYF.

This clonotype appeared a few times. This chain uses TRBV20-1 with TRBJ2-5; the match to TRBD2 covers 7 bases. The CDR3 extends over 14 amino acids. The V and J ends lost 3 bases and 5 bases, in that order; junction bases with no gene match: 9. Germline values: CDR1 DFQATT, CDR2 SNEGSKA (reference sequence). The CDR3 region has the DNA TGCAGTGCTAGGCCCAGCGGGGTTACGGAGACCCAGTACTTC. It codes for CSARPSGVTETQYF.

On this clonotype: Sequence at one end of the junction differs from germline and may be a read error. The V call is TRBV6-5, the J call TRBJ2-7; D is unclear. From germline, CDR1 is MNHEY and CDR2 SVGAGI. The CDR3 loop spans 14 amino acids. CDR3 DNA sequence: TGTGCCAGCAGTCACTCCGGGTCTGACTACGAGCAGTACTTC. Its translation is CASSHSGSDYEQYF.

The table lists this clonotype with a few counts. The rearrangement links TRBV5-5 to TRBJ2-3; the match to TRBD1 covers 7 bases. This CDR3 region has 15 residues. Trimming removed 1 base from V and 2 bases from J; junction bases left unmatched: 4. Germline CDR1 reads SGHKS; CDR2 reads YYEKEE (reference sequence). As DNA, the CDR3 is TGTGCCAGCAGCTTGCCCACAGGGGTCACAGATACGCAGTATTTT. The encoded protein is CASSLPTGVTDTQYF.

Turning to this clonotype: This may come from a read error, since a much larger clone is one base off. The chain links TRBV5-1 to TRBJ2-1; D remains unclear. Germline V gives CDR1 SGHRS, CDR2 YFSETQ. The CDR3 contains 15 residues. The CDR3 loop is CASSLAGEVFNERFF. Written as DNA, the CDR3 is TGCGCCAGCAGCTTGGCCGGTGAAGTCTTCAATGAGCGGTTCTTC.

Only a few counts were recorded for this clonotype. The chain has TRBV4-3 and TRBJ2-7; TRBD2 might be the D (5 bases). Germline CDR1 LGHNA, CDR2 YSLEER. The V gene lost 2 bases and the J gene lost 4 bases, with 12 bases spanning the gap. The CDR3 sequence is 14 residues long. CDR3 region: CASSQRPGSYEQYF. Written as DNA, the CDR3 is TGCGCCAGCAGCCAAAGGCCGGGGAGTTACGAGCAGTACTTC.

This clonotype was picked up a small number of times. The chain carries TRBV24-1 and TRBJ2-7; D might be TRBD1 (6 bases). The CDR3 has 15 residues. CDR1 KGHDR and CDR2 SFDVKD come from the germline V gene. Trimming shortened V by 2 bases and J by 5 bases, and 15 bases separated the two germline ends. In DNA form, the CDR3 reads TGTGCCACCAGTGATTCAGGACAGATACCTAACGAGCAGTACTTC. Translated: CATSDSGQIPNEQYF.

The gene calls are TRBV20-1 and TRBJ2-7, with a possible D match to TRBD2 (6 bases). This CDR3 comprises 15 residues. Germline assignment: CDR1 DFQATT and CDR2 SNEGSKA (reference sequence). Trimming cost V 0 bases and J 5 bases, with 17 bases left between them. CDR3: CSARDRWRELDEQYF. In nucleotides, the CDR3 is TGCAGTGCTAGAGATCGGTGGCGGGAACTCGACGAGCAGTACTTC.

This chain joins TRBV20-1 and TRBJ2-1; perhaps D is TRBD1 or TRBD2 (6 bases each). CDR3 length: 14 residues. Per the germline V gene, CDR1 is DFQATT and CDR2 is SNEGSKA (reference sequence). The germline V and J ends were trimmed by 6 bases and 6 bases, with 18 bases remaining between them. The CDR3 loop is CSAESSGGGNEQFF. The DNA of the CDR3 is TGCAGTGCAGAATCCAGCGGAGGGGGCAATGAGCAGTTCTTC.

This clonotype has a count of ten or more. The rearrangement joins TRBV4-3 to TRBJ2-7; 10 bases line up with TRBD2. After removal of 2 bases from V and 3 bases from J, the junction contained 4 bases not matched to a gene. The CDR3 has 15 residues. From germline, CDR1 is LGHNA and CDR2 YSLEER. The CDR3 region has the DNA TGCGCCAGCAGCCAACGGCCTAGCGGGAGCTACGAGCAGTACTTC. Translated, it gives CASSQRPSGSYEQYF.

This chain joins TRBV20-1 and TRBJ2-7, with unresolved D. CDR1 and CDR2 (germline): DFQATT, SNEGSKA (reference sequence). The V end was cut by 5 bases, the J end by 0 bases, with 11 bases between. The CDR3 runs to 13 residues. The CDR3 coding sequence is TGCAGTGCTCGCCCAGCGAGCTCCTACGAGCAGTACTTC. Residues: CSARPASSYEQYF.

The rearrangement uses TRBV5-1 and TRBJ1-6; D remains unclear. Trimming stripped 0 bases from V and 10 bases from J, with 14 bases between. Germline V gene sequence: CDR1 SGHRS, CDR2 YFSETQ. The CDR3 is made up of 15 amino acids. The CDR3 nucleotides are TGCGCCAGCAGCTTGGAGGCAGGCTTTAAGTCACCCCTCCACTTT. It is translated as CASSLEAGFKSPLHF.

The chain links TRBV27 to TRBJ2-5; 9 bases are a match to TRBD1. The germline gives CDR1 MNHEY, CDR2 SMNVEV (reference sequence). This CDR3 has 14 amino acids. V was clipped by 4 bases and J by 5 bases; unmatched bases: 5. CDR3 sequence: CASSSHRGLETQYF. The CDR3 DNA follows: TGTGCCAGCAGTTCCCACAGGGGGCTGGAGACCCAGTACTTC.

For the CDR3, the DNA is TGTGCCAGCAGCTTAGACGGGACTAGCGGGTTTATCTACGAGCAGTACTTC. Amino acid sequence: CASSLDGTSGFIYEQYF. The chain carries TRBV11-2 and TRBJ2-7; 12 positions match TRBD2. V lost 0 bases and J lost 3; bases outside the gene matches: 6. The CDR3 runs 17 residues. Germline assignment: CDR1 SGHAT and CDR2 FQNNGV.

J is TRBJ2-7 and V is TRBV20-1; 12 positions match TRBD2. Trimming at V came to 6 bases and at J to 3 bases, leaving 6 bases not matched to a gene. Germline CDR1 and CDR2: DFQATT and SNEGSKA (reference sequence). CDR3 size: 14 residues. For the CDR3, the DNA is TGCAGTGCCCCGGGACTAGCGGGCCGCTACGAGCAGTACTTC. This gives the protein CSAPGLAGRYEQYF.

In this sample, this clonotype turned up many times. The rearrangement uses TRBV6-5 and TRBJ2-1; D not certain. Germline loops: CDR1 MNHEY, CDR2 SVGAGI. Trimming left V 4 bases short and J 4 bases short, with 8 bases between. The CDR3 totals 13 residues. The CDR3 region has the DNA TGTGCCAGCAGTTCGACTCGTTACAATGAGCAGTTCTTC. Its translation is CASSSTRYNEQFF.

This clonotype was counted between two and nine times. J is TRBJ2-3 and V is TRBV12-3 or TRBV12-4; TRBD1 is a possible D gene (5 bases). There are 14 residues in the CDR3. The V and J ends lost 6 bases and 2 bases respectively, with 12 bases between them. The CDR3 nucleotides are TGTGCCAGCAGGCAAACAGGCCCCACAGATACGCAGTATTTT. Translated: CASRQTGPTDTQYF.

The CDR3 is CASSQGTSGRAGYEQYF. CDR3 DNA sequence: TGTGCCAGCAGCCAGGGGACGAGCGGGAGAGCTGGCTACGAGCAGTACTTC. V gene TRBV3-1 combines with J gene TRBJ2-7, with 8 positions matching TRBD2. This CDR3 region has 17 residues. V was pared by 3 bases and J by 3 bases, with 13 bases of the junction left unmatched. Per germline, CDR1 LGHDT and CDR2 YNNKEL (reference sequence).

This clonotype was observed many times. CDR3 in amino acids: CASSLRGGNEKLFF. In nucleotides, the CDR3 is TGTGCCAGCAGTTTACGGGGTGGAAATGAAAAACTGTTTTTT. The rearrangement links TRBV12-3 or TRBV12-4 to TRBJ1-4; D is unresolved. V gave up 2 bases and J gave up 5 bases, with 9 bases separating them. The CDR3 is 14 amino acids.